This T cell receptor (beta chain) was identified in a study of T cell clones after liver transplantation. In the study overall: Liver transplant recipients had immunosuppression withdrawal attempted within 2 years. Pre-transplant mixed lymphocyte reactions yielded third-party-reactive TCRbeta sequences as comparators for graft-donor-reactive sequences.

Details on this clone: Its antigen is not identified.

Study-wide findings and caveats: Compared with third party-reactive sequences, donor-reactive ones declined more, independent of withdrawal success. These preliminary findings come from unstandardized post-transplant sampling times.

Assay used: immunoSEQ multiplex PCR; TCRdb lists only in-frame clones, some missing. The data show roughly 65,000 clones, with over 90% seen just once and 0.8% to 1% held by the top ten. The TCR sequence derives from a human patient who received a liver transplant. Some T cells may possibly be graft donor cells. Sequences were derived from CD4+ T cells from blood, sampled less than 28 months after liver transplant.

CDR3 coding DNA: TGTGCCAGTACTATTGGCGGGGAGGTGGGGACCCAGTACTTC. It is translated as CASTIGGEVGTQYF. The chain couples TRBV19 to TRBJ2-5; a possible D gene is TRBD2 (6 bases). The CDR3 is made up of 14 amino acids. Germline V CDR1 and CDR2: LNHDA, SQIVND (reference sequence). V lost 7 bases and J lost 7, with 19 bases in between.